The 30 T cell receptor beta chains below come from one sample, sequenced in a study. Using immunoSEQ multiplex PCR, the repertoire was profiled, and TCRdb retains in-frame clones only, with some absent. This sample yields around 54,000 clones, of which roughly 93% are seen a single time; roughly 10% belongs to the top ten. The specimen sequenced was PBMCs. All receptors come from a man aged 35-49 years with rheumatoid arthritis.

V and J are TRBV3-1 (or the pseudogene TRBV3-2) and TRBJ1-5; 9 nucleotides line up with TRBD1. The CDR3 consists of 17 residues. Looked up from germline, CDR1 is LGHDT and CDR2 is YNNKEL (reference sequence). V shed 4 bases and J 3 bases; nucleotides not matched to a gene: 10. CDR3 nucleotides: TGTGCCAGCAGCCTGAGGTTGGGACAGGGTTACAATCAGCCCCAGCATTTT. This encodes CASSLRLGQGYNQPQHF.

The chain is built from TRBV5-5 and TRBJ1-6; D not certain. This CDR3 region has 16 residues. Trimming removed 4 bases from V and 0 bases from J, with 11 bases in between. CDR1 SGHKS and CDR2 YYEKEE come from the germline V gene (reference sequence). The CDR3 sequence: CASSTSPRSYNSPLHF. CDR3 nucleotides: TGTGCCAGCAGCACCTCGCCCCGCTCCTATAATTCACCCCTCCACTTT.

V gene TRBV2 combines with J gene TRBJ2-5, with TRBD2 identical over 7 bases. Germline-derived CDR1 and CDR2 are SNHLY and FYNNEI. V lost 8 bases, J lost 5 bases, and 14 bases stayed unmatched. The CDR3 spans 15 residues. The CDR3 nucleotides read TGTGCCAGCGTCCTAGCGGCAAGAGGGGCGGAGACCCAGTACTTC. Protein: CASVLAARGAETQYF.

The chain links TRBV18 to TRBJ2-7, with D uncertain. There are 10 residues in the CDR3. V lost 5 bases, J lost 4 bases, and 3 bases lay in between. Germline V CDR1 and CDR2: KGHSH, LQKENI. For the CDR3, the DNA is TGTGCCAGCTCAGGGTACGAGCAGTACTTC. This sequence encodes CASSGYEQYF.

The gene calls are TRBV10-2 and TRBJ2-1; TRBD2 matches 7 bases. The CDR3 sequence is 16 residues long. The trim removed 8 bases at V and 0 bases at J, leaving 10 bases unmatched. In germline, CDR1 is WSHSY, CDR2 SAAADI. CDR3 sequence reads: CASAGGRVSSYNEQFF. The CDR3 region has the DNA TGCGCCAGCGCGGGCGGGAGAGTGAGCTCCTACAATGAGCAGTTCTTC.

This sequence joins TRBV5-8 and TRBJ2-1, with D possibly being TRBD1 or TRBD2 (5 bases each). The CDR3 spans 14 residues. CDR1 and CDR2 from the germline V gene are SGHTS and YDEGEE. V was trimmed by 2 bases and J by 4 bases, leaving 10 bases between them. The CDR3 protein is CASSFHGGYNEQFF. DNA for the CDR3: TGTGCCAGCAGCTTTCATGGGGGTTACAATGAGCAGTTCTTC.

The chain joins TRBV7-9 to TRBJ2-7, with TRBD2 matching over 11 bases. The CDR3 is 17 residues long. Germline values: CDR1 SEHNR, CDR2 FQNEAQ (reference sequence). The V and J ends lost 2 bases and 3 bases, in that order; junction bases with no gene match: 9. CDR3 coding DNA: TGTGCCAGCAGCTTAAGTCTAGCGGGGGGAAACTTCTACGAGCAGTACTTC. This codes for CASSLSLAGGNFYEQYF.

The CDR3 sequence is CASSQDPGSSGLSSYNEQFF. The CDR3 DNA sequence: TGCGCCAGCAGCCAAGATCCGGGGTCTAGCGGGTTGAGCTCCTACAATGAGCAGTTCTTC. This sequence joins TRBV4-1 and TRBJ2-1, with 8 nucleotides matching TRBD2. In germline, CDR1 is MGHRA, CDR2 YSYEKL. After removal of 0 bases from V and 0 bases from J, the junction contained 13 bases not matched to a gene. The CDR3 is 20 amino acids.

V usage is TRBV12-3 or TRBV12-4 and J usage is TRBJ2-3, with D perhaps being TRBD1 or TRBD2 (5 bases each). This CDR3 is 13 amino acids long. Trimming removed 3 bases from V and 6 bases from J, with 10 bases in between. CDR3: CASSLGVRDTQYF. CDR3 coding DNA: TGTGCCAGCAGTTTGGGGGTTCGGGATACGCAGTATTTT.

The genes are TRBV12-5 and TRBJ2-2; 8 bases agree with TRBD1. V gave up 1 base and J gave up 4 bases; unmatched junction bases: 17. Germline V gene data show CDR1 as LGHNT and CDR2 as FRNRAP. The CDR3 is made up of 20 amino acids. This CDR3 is CASGLEGIAGGPQGTGELFF. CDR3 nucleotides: TGTGCTAGTGGTTTGGAGGGAATCGCAGGGGGCCCCCAGGGCACCGGGGAGCTGTTTTTT.

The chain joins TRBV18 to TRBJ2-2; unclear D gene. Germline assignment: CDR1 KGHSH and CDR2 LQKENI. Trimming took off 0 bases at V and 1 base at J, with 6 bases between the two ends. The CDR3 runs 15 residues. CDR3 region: CASSPPHGNTGELFF. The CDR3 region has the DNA TGTGCCAGCTCACCACCGCACGGGAACACCGGGGAGCTGTTTTTT.

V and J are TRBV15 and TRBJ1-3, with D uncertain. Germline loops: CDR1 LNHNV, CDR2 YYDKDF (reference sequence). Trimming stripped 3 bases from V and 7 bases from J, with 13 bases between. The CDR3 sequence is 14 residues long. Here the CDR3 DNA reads TGTGCCACCAGCAGTGTAGGAGGGAAGAACACCATATATTTT. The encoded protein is CATSSVGGKNTIYF.

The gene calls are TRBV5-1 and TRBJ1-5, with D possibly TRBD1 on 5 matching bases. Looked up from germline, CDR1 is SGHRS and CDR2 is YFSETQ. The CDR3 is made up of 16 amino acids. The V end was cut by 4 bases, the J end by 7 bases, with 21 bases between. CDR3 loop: CASSPGGVSSGQPQHF. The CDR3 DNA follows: TGCGCCAGCAGCCCGGGAGGGGTTTCGAGCGGGCAGCCCCAGCATTTT.

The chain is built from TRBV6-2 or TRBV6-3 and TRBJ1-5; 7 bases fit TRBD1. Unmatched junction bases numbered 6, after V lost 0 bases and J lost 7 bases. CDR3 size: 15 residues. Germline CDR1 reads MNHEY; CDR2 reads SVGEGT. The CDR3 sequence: CASSYSTGFSQPQHF. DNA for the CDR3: TGTGCCAGCAGTTACTCGACAGGGTTTAGCCAGCCCCAGCATTTT.

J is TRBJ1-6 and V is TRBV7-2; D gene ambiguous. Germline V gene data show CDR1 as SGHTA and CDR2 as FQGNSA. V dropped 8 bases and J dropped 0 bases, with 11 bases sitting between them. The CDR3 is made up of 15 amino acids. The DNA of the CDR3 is TGTGCCAGCCGCCTGGGCAGCTCCTATAATTCACCCCTCCACTTT. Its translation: CASRLGSSYNSPLHF.

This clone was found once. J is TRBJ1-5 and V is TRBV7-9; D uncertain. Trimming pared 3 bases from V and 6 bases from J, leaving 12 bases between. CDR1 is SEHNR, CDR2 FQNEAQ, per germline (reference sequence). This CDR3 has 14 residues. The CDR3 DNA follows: TGTGCCAGCAGCTTTAACGAGGGAGGTCAGCCCCAGCATTTT. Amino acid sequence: CASSFNEGGQPQHF. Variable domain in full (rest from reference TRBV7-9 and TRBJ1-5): DTGVSQNPRHKITKRGQNVTFRCDPISEHNRLYWYRQTLGQGPEFLTYFQNEAQLEKSRLLSDRFSAERPKGSFSTLEIQRTEQGDSAMYLCASSFNEGGQPQHFGDGTRLSIL.

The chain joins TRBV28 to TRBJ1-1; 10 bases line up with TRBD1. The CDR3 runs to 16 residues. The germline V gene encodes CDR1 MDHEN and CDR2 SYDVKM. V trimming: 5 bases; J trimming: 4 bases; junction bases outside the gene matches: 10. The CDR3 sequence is CASSPGTGVGITEAFF. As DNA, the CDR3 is TGTGCCAGCAGTCCCGGGACAGGGGTAGGGATCACTGAAGCTTTCTTT.

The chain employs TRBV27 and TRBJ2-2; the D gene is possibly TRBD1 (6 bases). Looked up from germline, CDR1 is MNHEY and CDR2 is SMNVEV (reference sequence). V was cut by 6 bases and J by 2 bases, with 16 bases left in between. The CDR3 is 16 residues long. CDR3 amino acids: CASSPGEALNTGELFF. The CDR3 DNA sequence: TGTGCCAGCAGCCCAGGGGAAGCCCTCAACACCGGGGAGCTGTTTTTT.

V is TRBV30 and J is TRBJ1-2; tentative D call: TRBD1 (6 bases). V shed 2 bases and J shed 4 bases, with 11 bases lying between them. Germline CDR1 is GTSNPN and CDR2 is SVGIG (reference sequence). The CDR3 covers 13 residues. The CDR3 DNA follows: TGTGCCTGGAGTCCTGGACAGTTCTATGGCTACACCTTC. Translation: CAWSPGQFYGYTF.

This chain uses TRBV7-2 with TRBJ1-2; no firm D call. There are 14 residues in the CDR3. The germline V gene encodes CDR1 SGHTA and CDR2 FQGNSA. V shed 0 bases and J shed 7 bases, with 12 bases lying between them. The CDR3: CASSLANQVVGYTF. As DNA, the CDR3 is TGTGCCAGCAGCTTAGCTAATCAGGTCGTTGGCTACACCTTC.

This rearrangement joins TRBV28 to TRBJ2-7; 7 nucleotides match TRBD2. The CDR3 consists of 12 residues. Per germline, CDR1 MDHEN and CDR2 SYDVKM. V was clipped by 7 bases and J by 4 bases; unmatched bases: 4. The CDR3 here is CASTQRGYEQYF. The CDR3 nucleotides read TGTGCCAGCACCCAGCGGGGTTACGAGCAGTACTTC.

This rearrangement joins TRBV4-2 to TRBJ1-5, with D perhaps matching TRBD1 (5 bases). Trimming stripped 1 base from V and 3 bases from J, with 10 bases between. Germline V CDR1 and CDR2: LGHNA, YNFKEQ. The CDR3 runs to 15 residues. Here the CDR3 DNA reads TGTGCCAGCAGCCAAGGGGGGACGTCCAATCAGCCCCAGCATTTT. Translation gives CASSQGGTSNQPQHF.

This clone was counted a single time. CDR3 sequence (DNA): TGTGCCAGCAGCTTAATGGACGGCGGGCCAGCCTACAATGAGCAGTTCTTC. It specifies CASSLMDGGPAYNEQFF. V is TRBV7-9 and J is TRBJ2-1, with TRBD2 as a possible D gene (5 bases). The V end lost 2 bases, the J end lost 2 bases, and 16 bases lay between the germline ends. The CDR3 runs 17 residues. Per germline, CDR1 SEHNR and CDR2 FQNEAQ (reference sequence).

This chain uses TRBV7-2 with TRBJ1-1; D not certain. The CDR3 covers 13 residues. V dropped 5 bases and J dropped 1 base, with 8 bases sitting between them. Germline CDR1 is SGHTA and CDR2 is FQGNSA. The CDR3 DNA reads TGTGCCAGCAGCCCCAGCGGGAACACTGAAGCTTTCTTT. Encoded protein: CASSPSGNTEAFF.

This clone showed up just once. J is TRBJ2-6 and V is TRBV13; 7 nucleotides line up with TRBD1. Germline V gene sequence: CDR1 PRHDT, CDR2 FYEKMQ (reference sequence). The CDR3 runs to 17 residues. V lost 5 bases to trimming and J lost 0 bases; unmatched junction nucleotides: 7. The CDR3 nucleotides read TGTGCCAGCAGCCCTGGGACAGCCGCCTCTGGGGCCAACGTCCTGACTTTC. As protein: CASSPGTAASGANVLTF.

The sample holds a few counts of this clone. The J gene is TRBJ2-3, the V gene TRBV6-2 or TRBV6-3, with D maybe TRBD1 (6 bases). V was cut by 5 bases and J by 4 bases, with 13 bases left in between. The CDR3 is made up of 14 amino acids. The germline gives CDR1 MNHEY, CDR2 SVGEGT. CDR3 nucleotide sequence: TGTGCCAGCAGTCCACGGGCAGGGGCAGATACGCAGTATTTT. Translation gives CASSPRAGADTQYF.

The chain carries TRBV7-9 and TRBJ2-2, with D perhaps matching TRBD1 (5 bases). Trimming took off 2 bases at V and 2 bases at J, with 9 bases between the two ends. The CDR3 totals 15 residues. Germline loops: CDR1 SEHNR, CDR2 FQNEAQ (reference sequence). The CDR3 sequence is CASSLRTPNTGELFF. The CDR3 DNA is TGTGCCAGCAGCTTAAGGACACCAAACACCGGGGAGCTGTTTTTT.

CDR3: CASRDREGNQPQHF. Written as DNA, the CDR3 is TGTGCCAGTAGGGACAGGGAGGGCAATCAGCCCCAGCATTTT. The genes are TRBV19 and TRBJ1-5, with 8 bases aligning to TRBD1. The V and J ends lost 6 bases and 2 bases, in that order; junction bases with no gene match: 3. The CDR3 sequence is 14 residues long. Germline V gives CDR1 LNHDA, CDR2 SQIVND (reference sequence).

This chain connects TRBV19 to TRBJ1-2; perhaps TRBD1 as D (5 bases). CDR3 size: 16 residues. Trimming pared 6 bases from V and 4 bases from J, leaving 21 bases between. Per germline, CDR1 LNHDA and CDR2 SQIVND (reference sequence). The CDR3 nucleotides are TGTGCCAGTAGACTCCCGGGGGACCCTACGGGCTATGGCTACACCTTC. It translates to CASRLPGDPTGYGYTF.

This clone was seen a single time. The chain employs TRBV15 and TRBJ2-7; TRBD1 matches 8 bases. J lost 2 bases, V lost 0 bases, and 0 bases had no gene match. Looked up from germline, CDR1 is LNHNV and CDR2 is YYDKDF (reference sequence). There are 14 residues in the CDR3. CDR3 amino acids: CATSREQGAYEQYF. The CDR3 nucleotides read TGTGCCACCAGCAGAGAACAGGGGGCCTACGAGCAGTACTTC.